This T cell receptor (beta chain) was recorded in a study of blood T cell repertoires in COVID-19. In the original workflow: Reference gene primer amplification gave nucleated cell count estimates. Sequencing was performed with immunoSEQ multiplex PCR; in TCRdb, only in-frame clones are kept and a portion is missing. The V and J calls and clone size were taken over from that table, and D and trimming were inferred from the DNA. The sample holds about 170,000 clones, 70% to 90% seen once. Germline V gives CDR1 MNHEY, CDR2 SVGEGT. V lost 0 bases to trimming and J lost 5 bases; unmatched junction nucleotides: 10. The CDR3 is made up of 17 amino acids.

The sequencing input was peripheral blood. V gene TRBV6-2 or TRBV6-3 combines with J gene TRBJ1-1; 9 bases line up with TRBD1. The receptor's source is an older woman with COVID-19, enrolled during active disease. As DNA, the CDR3 is TGTGCCAGCAGTTACTCGTTCACAGGGGGCTGGTTGACTGAAGCTTTCTTT. Its translation: CASSYSFTGGWLTEAFF.